This is a list of T cell receptor beta chains from one sample in a study of neurological immune-mediated disorders. MiXCR, applied by TCRdb to the 5' RACE reads, yields one record per CDR3 protein. The data contain some 20,000 distinct CDR3 sequences, approximately 6.8% of them seen just once; the ten biggest clones take up around 17%. Sequencing input: CD8+ T cells from blood. The source of these receptors is a woman in her thirties with HTLV-1-associated myelopathy (HAM/TSP). CDR3s leave out the opening cysteine and the closing phenylalanine or tryptophan.

TRBJ1-1 | TRBV7-9 | ASSLGGAWNTEAF
TRBJ2-7 | TRBV7-8 | ASSKEIAGGLYEQY
TRBJ1-2 | TRBV6-6 | ASSSSGAGYGYT
TRBJ2-1 | TRBV5-1 | ASSFGAGTMDEQF
TRBJ2-7 | TRBV12-3/TRBV12-4 | ASSLENFYEQY
TRBJ2-3 | TRBV7-9 | ASSLGTSGYTDTQY
TRBJ2-7 | TRBV12-3/TRBV12-4 | ASSFSPGDRHDYEQY
TRBJ2-3 | TRBV5-1 | ASSLGPGLTPDTDTQY
TRBJ2-7 | TRBV2 | ASSRQAGSPWEQY
TRBJ1-4 | TRBV7-8 | ASSLADAHGEKLF
TRBJ2-3 | TRBV10-3 | AISALIEITDTQY
TRBJ2-7 | TRBV10-2 | ASSVGETYEQY
TRBJ2-1 | TRBV20-1 | SASLGDRFNEQF
TRBJ2-7 | TRBV5-1 | ASSLQPDGDEQY
TRBJ2-7 | TRBV6-5 | ASRTSGGSYEQY
TRBJ1-2 | TRBV6-2/TRBV6-3 | ASSYDLKGQPSNYGYT
TRBJ1-1 | TRBV19 | ASSAGTGGSTEAF
TRBJ1-1 | TRBV27 | ASSLSLYTEAF
TRBJ2-3 | TRBV4-2 | ASSQVASAFSTDTQY
TRBJ1-2 | TRBV7-9 | ASSQREDISYGYT
TRBJ1-1 | TRBV6-1 | ASSGEGHTEAF
TRBJ1-1 | TRBV27 | ATSLTSGRNTEAF
TRBJ1-6 | TRBV10-2 | ASSESEGYNSPLH
TRBJ2-7 | TRBV14 | ASSQGGADYEQY
TRBJ1-1 | TRBV7-9 | ASSWSDGYTEAF
TRBJ1-2 | TRBV5-6 | ASSIRRAGGLYGYT
TRBJ2-7 | TRBV20-1 | SARDQGSSYEQY
TRBJ1-4 | TRBV29-1 | SVEDDAGVANEKLF
TRBJ2-7 | TRBV30 | AWSVPGQGAYEQY
TRBJ2-1 | TRBV7-2 | ASSAQFYNEQF
TRBJ1-1 | TRBV5-5 | ASSLAQGVGAEAF
TRBJ2-4 | TRBV6-6 | ASRHTAAGGDIQY
TRBJ2-1 | TRBV5-1 | ASSLGGQGPLVEQF
TRBJ2-7 | TRBV5-1 | ASSSTVGEQY
TRBJ2-7 | TRBV2 | ASSPGQGPYEQY
TRBJ2-1 | TRBV20-1 | SARDFPAGLGNEQF
TRBJ2-5 | TRBV20-1 | SARKVSGGPSETQY
TRBJ1-6 | TRBV5-1 | ASSLDFAVGSPLH
TRBJ1-2 | TRBV20-1 | SARGGTANGYT
TRBJ2-3 | TRBV5-4 | ASSLSRTDTQY
TRBJ1-6 | TRBV6-5 | ASSYSRRGTHNSPLH
TRBJ1-2 | TRBV19 | ASSITGSGGYGYT
TRBJ2-7 | TRBV10-3 | AISEKGRDEQY
TRBJ1-1 | TRBV5-6 | ASSLAVNTEAF
TRBJ2-1 | TRBV9 | ASSDHRDRAYNEQF